This is a list of T cell receptor beta chains from one sample in a study of radiotherapy plus CTLA-4 blockade in lung cancer. TCRdb's table, derived via immunoSEQ multiplex PCR, lists solely in-frame clones and lacks some. This table holds some 34,000 clones, 55% to 75% found once. This material consisted of peripheral blood, taken from a patient treated with radiotherapy plus ipilimumab. The receptors were sampled from a human donor with non-small cell lung cancer who had stable disease on radiotherapy plus ipilimumab. CDR3s include the opening cysteine and the closing phenylalanine or tryptophan. The D gene is left open where the match is weak. Only some rows state a clone size, as once, few, many or a class for expanded clones.

size	V	J	D	DNA	CDR3
-	TRBV10-3	TRBJ2-3	TRBD2	TGTGCCATCAGCCCACTAGCGGGGGCTAGCACAGATACGCAGTATTTT	CAISPLAGASTDTQYF
once	TRBV19	TRBJ2-1	-	TGTGCCAGTAGTATAGAGGCGACAGGAGGCTACAATGAGCAGTTCTTC	CASSIEATGGYNEQFF
-	TRBV5-1	TRBJ2-5	-	TGCGCCAGCAGCCCAAGGGGGGGAGGGGAGACCCAGTACTTC	CASSPRGGGETQYF
-	TRBV7-8	TRBJ2-3	TRBD1	TGTGCCAGCAGCTTCCCGACAGGGTCAACAGATACGCAGTATTTT	CASSFPTGSTDTQYF
-	TRBV11-2	TRBJ1-2	-	TGTGCCAGCAGCTTAGAGCGGACCCGAGGGGGCTACACCTTC	CASSLERTRGGYTF
-	TRBV10-1	TRBJ2-5	TRBD1	TGCGCCAGCAGCATCGGACAGGGGGATCAGGAGACCCAGTACTTC	CASSIGQGDQETQYF
-	TRBV7-2	TRBJ2-5	TRBD2	TGTGCCAGCAGCTCGGGACTACGAGAGACCCAGTACTTC	CASSSGLRETQYF
-	TRBV2	TRBJ1-6	TRBD1	TGTGCCAGCAGTAACACAGGGGGGAATTCACCCCTCCACTTT	CASSNTGGNSPLHF
few	TRBV5-1	TRBJ1-4	TRBD1	TGCGCCAGCAGCTTTGGGGACAGGGCTAATGAAAAACTGTTTTTT	CASSFGDRANEKLFF
-	TRBV2	TRBJ2-3	TRBD2	TGTGCCAGCAGTGGTAGCGGGGGGCCTGGGGATACGCAGTATTTT	CASSGSGGPGDTQYF
-	TRBV7-8	TRBJ2-2	-	TGTGCCAGCAGCGCTCACACAACCGGGGAGCTGTTTTTT	CASSAHTTGELFF
few	TRBV6-1	TRBJ1-3	-	TGTGCCAGCCGGGATCCAGCTGGAAACACCATATATTTT	CASRDPAGNTIYF